A single sample is the source of the 26 T cell receptor beta chains below, sequenced in a study of graft-versus-host responses after intestinal transplantation. These TCRs' antigens remain unknown. The protocol was immunoSEQ multiplex PCR, while the TCRdb copy is restricted to in-frame clones and leaves out a portion. The data show roughly 120,000 clones, roughly nine tenths seen once. Sequenced here: unstimulated CD4+ T cells sorted from spleen or lymph node cells, sampled before transplant. The receptor set was obtained from a human donor who was the organ donor for an intestinal transplant.

This clone was found once. This chain joins TRBV7-8 and TRBJ1-5; D unresolved. CDR1 is SGHVS, CDR2 FQNEAQ, per germline. This CDR3 is built from 12 residues. V was shortened by 6 bases and J by 4 bases, with 7 bases between the two germline ends. CDR3 DNA: TGTGCCAGCAGTCCTGTAAATCAGCCCCAGCATTTT. It codes for CASSPVNQPQHF.

V usage is TRBV5-8 and J usage is TRBJ1-2; 7 bases map to TRBD1. From germline, CDR1 is SGHTS and CDR2 YDEGEE. This CDR3 has 15 amino acids. V lost 0 bases to trimming and J lost 9 bases; unmatched junction nucleotides: 11. The CDR3 nucleotides read TGTGCCAGCAGCTTGGAAACCGTGCGGACAGGTCGCTACACCTTC. This codes for CASSLETVRTGRYTF.

In its sample, this clone was seen once. The sample holds other DNA sequences that translate to the same CDR3. The CDR3 coding sequence is TGTGCCAGCAGCTTAGGGCTAGCGGGCACAGATACGCAGTATTTT. It is translated as CASSLGLAGTDTQYF. The gene calls are TRBV7-3 and TRBJ2-3; the match to TRBD2 covers 7 bases. Germline V gene sequence: CDR1 SGHTA, CDR2 FQGTGA. V gave up 2 bases and J gave up 1 base; unmatched junction bases: 3. This CDR3 is built from 15 residues.

The chain links TRBV2 to TRBJ2-7, with D perhaps TRBD1 (5 bases). Germline V gives CDR1 SNHLY, CDR2 FYNNEI. This CDR3 comprises 14 residues. V was clipped by 4 bases and J by 2 bases, with 12 bases between them. The CDR3 DNA is TGTGCCAGCAGTGCTGGGGCTCAAACCTACGAGCAGTACTTC. It codes for CASSAGAQTYEQYF.

The V gene is TRBV7-3, the J gene TRBJ1-5, with TRBD1 identical over 8 bases. Germline CDR1 SGHTA, CDR2 FQGTGA. This CDR3 has 14 amino acids. V shed 3 bases and J 2 bases; nucleotides not matched to a gene: 0. In DNA, the CDR3 is TGTGCCAGCAGCTTGACAGGGGGCAATCAGCCCCAGCATTTT. Its protein product is CASSLTGGNQPQHF.

The chain couples TRBV6-1 to TRBJ2-7; 10 bases are a match to TRBD1. V shed 8 bases, J shed 2 bases, and the junction held 6 bases outside the gene matches. Germline V gene sequence: CDR1 MNHNS, CDR2 SASEGT. The CDR3 loop spans 14 amino acids. CDR3 in amino acids: CASGRDRGAYEQYF. The DNA of the CDR3 is TGTGCCAGCGGCCGGGACAGGGGAGCCTACGAGCAGTACTTC.

V and J are TRBV7-2 and TRBJ2-1; D gene ambiguous. Germline CDR1 is SGHTA and CDR2 is FQGNSA. The V end was cut by 0 bases, the J end by 0 bases, with 6 bases between. CDR3 size: 15 residues. CDR3 DNA sequence: TGTGCCAGCAGCTTAGCGGGTAGCTCCTACAATGAGCAGTTCTTC. Protein product: CASSLAGSSYNEQFF.

The CDR3 DNA reads TGTGCCAGCAGGTCTGGAAACACCATATATTTT. This codes for CASRSGNTIYF. The chain has TRBV6-5 and TRBJ1-3; D ambiguous. Per the germline V gene, CDR1 is MNHEY and CDR2 is SVGAGI. The CDR3 runs to 11 residues. V was shortened by 6 bases and J by 1 base, with 1 base between the two germline ends.

The gene calls are TRBV6-5 and TRBJ2-1, with 9 bases lining up with TRBD2. The junction had 8 bases not matched to a gene; V was cut back by 7 bases and J by 4 bases. Germline lookup yields CDR1 MNHEY and CDR2 SVGAGI. The CDR3 covers 15 residues. CDR3 amino acids: CASMGSGSMYNEQFF. DNA of the CDR3: TGTGCCAGCATGGGTAGCGGGAGTATGTACAATGAGCAGTTCTTC.

The rearrangement joins TRBV25-1 to TRBJ2-1; D tentatively reads TRBD1 or TRBD2 (5 bases each). The CDR3 spans 16 residues. From germline, CDR1 is MGHDK and CDR2 SYGVNS. Deletions cut 1 base from V and 0 bases from J, with 10 bases between. CDR3 coding DNA: TGTGCCAGCAGTGAATGGGGGACGAGCTCCTACAATGAGCAGTTCTTC. Encoded protein: CASSEWGTSSYNEQFF. Complete variable domain (other parts from reference TRBV25-1 and TRBJ2-1): EADIYQTPRYLVIGTGKKITLECSQTMGHDKMYWYQQDPGMELHLIHYSYGVNSTEKGDLSSESTVSRIRTEHFPLTLESARPSHTSQYLCASSEWGTSSYNEQFFGPGTRLTVL.

This rearrangement joins TRBV5-1 to TRBJ1-3, with D maybe TRBD1 (6 bases). In germline, CDR1 is SGHRS, CDR2 YFSETQ. V was trimmed by 0 bases and J by 1 base, leaving 11 bases between them. The CDR3 is 16 residues long. DNA for the CDR3: TGCGCCAGCAGCTTGGGACTACAGGGATCTGGAAACACCATATATTTT. It codes for CASSLGLQGSGNTIYF.

This clone was seen a handful of times. The chain has TRBV5-5 and TRBJ1-1; D not resolved. This CDR3 has 15 amino acids. V dropped 2 bases and J dropped 3 bases, with 14 bases sitting between them. In germline, CDR1 is SGHKS, CDR2 YYEKEE (reference sequence). In DNA form, the CDR3 reads TGTGCCAGCAGCTTAGGACCGAATAGGGACACTGAAGCTTTCTTT. Amino acids: CASSLGPNRDTEAFF.

This clone was recorded once. This chain joins TRBV6-6 and TRBJ2-7; tentatively, D is TRBD1 (6 bases). Germline CDR1 MNHNY, CDR2 SVGAGI (reference sequence). CDR3 length: 16 amino acids. With 2 bases removed from V and 2 bases from J, the gap between germline ends came to 16 bases. The CDR3 nucleotides read TGTGCCAGCAGTTACCAAAGTATTGGACAGACCTACGAGCAGTACTTC. Its protein product is CASSYQSIGQTYEQYF.

The V call is TRBV2, the J call TRBJ2-1; unclear D gene. The length of the CDR3 is 11 residues. Trimming left V 10 bases short and J 9 bases short, with 13 bases between. Germline loops: CDR1 SNHLY, CDR2 FYNNEI. This CDR3 reads CATIQYGEQFF. The CDR3 nucleotides are TGTGCCACTATCCAGTACGGTGAGCAGTTCTTC. Complete variable domain (other parts from reference TRBV2 and TRBJ2-1): EPEVTQTPSHQVTQMGQEVILRCVPISNHLYFYWYRQILGQKVEFLVSFYNNEISEKSEIFDDQFSVERPDGSNFTLKIRSTKLEDSAMYFCATIQYGEQFFGPGTRLTVL.

The V call is TRBV10-3, the J call TRBJ2-6, with D perhaps matching TRBD2 (6 bases). Trimming cost V 0 bases and J 2 bases, with 14 bases left between them. CDR3 length: 18 amino acids. Germline CDR1 reads ENHRY; CDR2 reads SYGVKD. The CDR3 loop reads CAISESGGGGAGANVLTF. The CDR3, as DNA: TGTGCCATCAGTGAGTCTGGGGGAGGAGGGGCTGGGGCCAACGTCCTGACTTTC.

This chain joins TRBV19 and TRBJ2-1, with D perhaps given as TRBD1 or TRBD2 (5 bases each). The germline V gene encodes CDR1 LNHDA and CDR2 SQIVND (reference sequence). The V end was cut by 5 bases, the J end by 10 bases, with 18 bases between. The CDR3 is made up of 14 amino acids. CDR3 region: CASSVRLGEWEQFF. In DNA, the CDR3 is TGTGCCAGTAGTGTTCGACTGGGGGAGTGGGAGCAGTTCTTC.

J is TRBJ2-1 and V is TRBV2; 13 nucleotides match TRBD2. This CDR3 is 17 amino acids long. The germline CDR1 and CDR2 sequences are SNHLY and FYNNEI. V shed 6 bases and J 0 bases; nucleotides not matched to a gene: 5. For the CDR3, the DNA is TGTGCCAGCAGCGGGACTAGCGGGGTTACCTCCTACAATGAGCAGTTCTTC. Amino acids: CASSGTSGVTSYNEQFF. The full variable domain, its missing parts supplied by reference TRBV2 and TRBJ2-1, is EPEVTQTPSHQVTQMGQEVILRCVPISNHLYFYWYRQILGQKVEFLVSFYNNEISEKSEIFDDQFSVERPDGSNFTLKIRSTKLEDSAMYFCASSGTSGVTSYNEQFFGPGTRLTVL.

The chain links TRBV2 to TRBJ2-2; D possibly corresponds to TRBD2 (6 bases). V dropped 2 bases and J dropped 5 bases, with 9 bases sitting between them. The CDR3 runs 14 residues. CDR1 SNHLY and CDR2 FYNNEI come from the germline V gene. CDR3 DNA: TGTGCCAGCAGTGAATTGCGGGAAACCGGGGAGCTGTTTTTT. Its translation is CASSELRETGELFF.

V and J are TRBV6-5 and TRBJ1-5; TRBD1 matches at 9 bases. Germline values: CDR1 MNHEY, CDR2 SVGAGI. Losses at the gene ends were 4 bases for V and 9 bases for J; bases not matched to a gene: 13. This CDR3 comprises 16 residues. CDR3 DNA: TGTGCCAGCAGTTTGTCCGGGACAGGGATAATTTTGCCCCAGCATTTT. Its translation is CASSLSGTGIILPQHF.

The chain joins TRBV6-5 to TRBJ2-7; possibly TRBD2 for D (6 bases). Trimming pared 8 bases from V and 2 bases from J, leaving 13 bases between. From germline, CDR1 is MNHEY and CDR2 SVGAGI. The CDR3 contains 13 residues. The CDR3: CASARDWAYEQYF. DNA of the CDR3: TGTGCCAGCGCCCGGGACTGGGCCTACGAGCAGTACTTC.

J is TRBJ2-7 and V is TRBV7-9; D might be TRBD1 or TRBD2, each matching 5 bases. Germline V gene lookup returns CDR1 SEHNR and CDR2 FQNEAQ (reference sequence). V gave up 5 bases and J gave up 7 bases, with 15 bases separating them. The CDR3 is 13 residues long. This CDR3 reads CASSKKGTQEQYF. DNA for the CDR3: TGTGCCAGCAGCAAAAAGGGGACCCAGGAGCAGTACTTC.

This rearrangement joins TRBV6-5 to TRBJ1-5; the D is unclear. The V and J ends lost 5 bases and 0 bases respectively, with 11 bases between them. This CDR3 region has 15 residues. Germline V gene lookup returns CDR1 MNHEY and CDR2 SVGAGI. CDR3 coding DNA: TGTGCCAGCAGTCCCCAGACAAGTAGCAATCAGCCCCAGCATTTT. Residues: CASSPQTSSNQPQHF.

This clone was seen a handful of times. This CDR3 is CASSIGYGGLRSYEQYF. CDR3 coding DNA: TGTGCCAGTAGTATTGGCTATGGGGGGCTTCGCTCCTACGAGCAGTACTTC. V usage is TRBV19 and J usage is TRBJ2-7; D may be TRBD1 or TRBD2 (6 bases each). CDR1 and CDR2 (germline): LNHDA, SQIVND (reference sequence). Deletions cut 3 bases from V and 0 bases from J, with 18 bases between. The CDR3 is made up of 17 amino acids.

The DNA for the CDR3 is TGTGCCAGCAGCTTAGATCTCGATCAGCCCCAGCATTTT. It is translated as CASSLDLDQPQHF. The rearrangement links TRBV11-2 to TRBJ1-5; D is unclear. V dropped 0 bases and J dropped 5 bases, with 5 bases sitting between them. The CDR3 is 13 amino acids. CDR1 and CDR2 from the germline V gene are SGHAT and FQNNGV.

This clone appeared a few times. The CDR3 DNA is TGTGCCAGCAGCCGAGGCGCGACCGATGCGGACATTCAGTACTTC. Encoded protein: CASSRGATDADIQYF. The chain carries TRBV2 and TRBJ2-4, with no clear D. The V end was cut by 6 bases, the J end by 8 bases, with 20 bases between. CDR1 is SNHLY and CDR2 is FYNNEI in the germline V gene. The CDR3 runs to 15 residues. Complete variable domain (other parts from reference TRBV2 and TRBJ2-4): EPEVTQTPSHQVTQMGQEVILRCVPISNHLYFYWYRQILGQKVEFLVSFYNNEISEKSEIFDDQFSVERPDGSNFTLKIRSTKLEDSAMYFCASSRGATDADIQYFGAGTRLSVL.

This clone was detected once. The rearrangement uses TRBV10-3 and TRBJ2-5; tentative D call: TRBD1 (5 bases). With 3 bases removed from V and 5 bases from J, the gap between germline ends came to 10 bases. The CDR3 is 13 residues long. Germline CDR1 and CDR2: ENHRY and SYGVKD. The chain's CDR3 is CAISESPGETQYF. CDR3 sequence (DNA): TGTGCCATCAGTGAATCCCCAGGGGAGACCCAGTACTTC.